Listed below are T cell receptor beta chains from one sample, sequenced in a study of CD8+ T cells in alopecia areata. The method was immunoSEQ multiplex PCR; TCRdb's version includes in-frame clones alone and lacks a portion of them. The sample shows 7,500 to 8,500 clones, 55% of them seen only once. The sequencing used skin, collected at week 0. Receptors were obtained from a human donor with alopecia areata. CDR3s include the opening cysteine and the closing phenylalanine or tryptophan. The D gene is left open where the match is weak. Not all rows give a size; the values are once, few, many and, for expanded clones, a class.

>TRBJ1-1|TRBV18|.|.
TGTGCCAGCTCACCATCCACCTATTACACTGAAGCTTTCTTT
CASSPSTYYTEAFF
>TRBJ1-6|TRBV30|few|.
TGTGCCTGGAGTGTACTCTCTGATTCACCCCTCCACTTT
CAWSVLSDSPLHF
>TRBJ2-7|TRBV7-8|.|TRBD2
TGTGCCAGCAGCCCCGGACTAGCGGGACTGAGCTCCTACGAGCAGTACTTC
CASSPGLAGLSSYEQYF
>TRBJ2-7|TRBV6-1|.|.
TGTGCCAGCAACCGCCGTACCTCCTACGAGCAGTACTTC
CASNRRTSYEQYF
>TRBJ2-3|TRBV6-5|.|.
TGTGCCAGCGGAAGAACCGGAGGGGATACGCAGTATTTT
CASGRTGGDTQYF
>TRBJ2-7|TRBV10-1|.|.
TGCGCCAGCAGTGAGTCGGGGAACTCCTACGAGCAGTACTTC
CASSESGNSYEQYF
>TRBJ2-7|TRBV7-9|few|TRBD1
TGTGCCGGGGGACAGTTCTACGAGCAGTACTTC
CAGGQFYEQYF
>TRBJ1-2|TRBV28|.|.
TGTGCCAGCAATCTCCAGGGTTCTAGTCCCCTAAATGGCTACACCTTC
CASNLQGSSPLNGYTF
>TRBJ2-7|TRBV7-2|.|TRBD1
TGTGCCAGCAGATCTAGAGGGGGACAGCGCCCGCTCGAGCAGTACTTC
CASRSRGGQRPLEQYF
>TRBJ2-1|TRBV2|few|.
TGTGCCAGCAGTGAATGGTCCGCGGGATCCTACAATGAGCAGTTCTTC
CASSEWSAGSYNEQFF
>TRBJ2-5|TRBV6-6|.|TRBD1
TGTGCCACGAACACCGGGACAGGGGTTAAGGAGACCCAGTACTTC
CATNTGTGVKETQYF
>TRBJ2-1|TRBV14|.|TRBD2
TGTGCCAGCAGAGTAGCGGGAGCCCCAAATGAGCAGTTCTTC
CASRVAGAPNEQFF
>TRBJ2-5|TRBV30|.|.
TGTGCCTGGAGTGTCTCGGTGGGTCAAGAGACCCAGTACTTC
CAWSVSVGQETQYF
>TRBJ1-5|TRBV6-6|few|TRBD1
TGTGCCAGCAGATACAGGGGAAGCAATCAGCCCCAGCATTTT
CASRYRGSNQPQHF
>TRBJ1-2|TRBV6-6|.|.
TGTGCCAGCAGTGAGGGCTATGGCTACACCTTC
CASSEGYGYTF
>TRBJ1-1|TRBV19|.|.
TGTGCCAGTAGTATGGAGTTGAGAGTCGGTGGGAGCACTGAAGCTTTCTTT
CASSMELRVGGSTEAFF
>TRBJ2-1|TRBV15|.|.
TGTGCCACCAGCAGAGGCCCCACAAGAGTGTACAATGAGCAGTTCTTC
CATSRGPTRVYNEQFF
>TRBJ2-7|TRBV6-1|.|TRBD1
TGTGCCAGCACCAGACAGGGTTCCTACGAGCAGTACTTC
CASTRQGSYEQYF
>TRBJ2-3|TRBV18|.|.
TGTGCCAGCTCACCCGACACAAACCTCCCCGATACGCAGTATTTT
CASSPDTNLPDTQYF
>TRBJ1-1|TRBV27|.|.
TGTGCCAGCAGTCCCCATGTAGGGGTGAACACTGAAGCTTTCTTT
CASSPHVGVNTEAFF
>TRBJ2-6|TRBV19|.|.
TGTGCCAGTAGTATACAGGGGACCGGGGCCAACGTCCTGACTTTC
CASSIQGTGANVLTF
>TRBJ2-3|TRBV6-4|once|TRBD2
TGTGCCAGCACGACTAGCGGGAGCACAGATACGCAGTATTTT
CASTTSGSTDTQYF
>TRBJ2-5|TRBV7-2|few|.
TGTGCCAGCAGCTCCGGCGGAGCGGGTATCCAAGAGACCCAGTACTTC
CASSSGGAGIQETQYF
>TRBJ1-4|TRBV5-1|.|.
TGCGCCAGCAGCTTCCAGGGCATCGGTGAAAAACTGTTTTTT
CASSFQGIGEKLFF
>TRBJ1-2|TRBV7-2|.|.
TGTGCCAGCAGCTCCCAAATAGGGTACAGGGATGGCTACACCTTC
CASSSQIGYRDGYTF
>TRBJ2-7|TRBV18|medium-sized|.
TGTGCCAGCTCACCTTTCTGGAGCGTTAAGGGCTACGAGCAGTACTTC
CASSPFWSVKGYEQYF
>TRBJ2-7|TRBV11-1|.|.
TGTGCCAGCAGCTTAGATCGGGCCGTTTCCTACGAGCAGTACTTC
CASSLDRAVSYEQYF
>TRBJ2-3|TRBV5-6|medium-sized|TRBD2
TGTGCCAGCAGCTTGACTAGCGGGACGTATACGCAGTATTTT
CASSLTSGTYTQYF
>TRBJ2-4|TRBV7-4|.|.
TGTGCCAGCAGCTTAGGGGTAGGAAACATTCAGTACTTC
CASSLGVGNIQYF
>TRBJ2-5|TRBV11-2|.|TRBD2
TGTGCCAGCAGCTCCGGGACTAGCGGGAAGGAGGTGACCCAGTACTTC
CASSSGTSGKEVTQYF
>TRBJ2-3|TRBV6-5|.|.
TGTGCCAGCAGCACCGGACCGGTGGGGACAGATACGCAGTATTTT
CASSTGPVGTDTQYF
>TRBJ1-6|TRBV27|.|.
TGTGCCAGCAGTTTCAGGGGTTATTCACCCCTCCACTTT
CASSFRGYSPLHF
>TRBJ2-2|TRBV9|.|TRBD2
TGTGCCAGCAGCTACCTGGGACTAGCGGGATATAGCGCGAACACCGGGGAGCTGTTTTTT
CASSYLGLAGYSANTGELFF
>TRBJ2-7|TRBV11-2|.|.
TGTGCCAGCAGCTTAGTCGAGCAGTACTTC
CASSLVEQYF
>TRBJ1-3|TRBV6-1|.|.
TGTGCCAGCACACAGTCCCTCTCTGGAAACACCATATATTTT
CASTQSLSGNTIYF
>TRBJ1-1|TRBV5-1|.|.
TGCGCCAGCAGCTTGAGTCACACTGAAGCTTTCTTT
CASSLSHTEAFF